This T cell receptor (beta chain) was sequenced in a study of shared clonotypes between healthy human individuals. In its sample, this clone was seen a few times. Clones were read by immunoSEQ multiplex PCR, and TCRdb kept only the in-frame ones, dropping some. The sample yields approximately 700,000 clones, 55% to 85% seen once. The CDR3 covers 16 residues. Per the germline V gene, CDR1 is SNHLY and CDR2 is FYNNEI. V shed 7 bases and J shed 5 bases, with 24 bases lying between them. The sequenced material came from memory CD4+ T cells sorted from blood. The subset here: CD45RA-negative fraction. This chain links TRBV2 with TRBJ2-7; maybe TRBD1 (5 bases). This receptor was identified in a woman aged 30 to 39 in good health. The CDR3: CASTHLGAGKSNEQYF. The CDR3 DNA reads as TGTGCCAGCACACACCTTGGGGCAGGCAAAAGCAACGAGCAGTACTTC. The variable domain in full, with the rest retrieved from reference TRBV2 and TRBJ2-7, is EPEVTQTPSHQVTQMGQEVILRCVPISNHLYFYWYRQILGQKVEFLVSFYNNEISEKSEIFDDQFSVERPDGSNFTLKIRSTKLEDSAMYFCASTHLGAGKSNEQYFGPGTRLTVT.